These 19 T cell receptor beta chains share one sample of origin, sequenced in a study of blood T cell repertoires in COVID-19. Sequencing used immunoSEQ multiplex PCR; TCRdb keeps in-frame clones, though not all of them. Here the sample spans hundreds of thousands of clones, over 75% being singletons. The sequencing sample was made of peripheral blood. These receptors were obtained from a human donor in a cohort sampled during active COVID-19.

The V gene is TRBV6-1, the J gene TRBJ2-1, with a tentative D call TRBD1 (5 bases). The CDR3 spans 12 residues. V was clipped by 2 bases and J by 12 bases, with 11 bases between them. Germline V CDR1 and CDR2: MNHNS, SASEGT. The CDR3 DNA reads TGTGCCAGCAGTGAAACAGGTTTTGGGCAGTTCTTC. Its protein product is CASSETGFGQFF.

The chain employs TRBV6-2 or TRBV6-3 and TRBJ2-7, with 7 positions matching TRBD1. Trimming cost V 6 bases and J 3 bases; bases outside gene matches: 8. This CDR3 has 14 residues. Germline assignment: CDR1 MNHEY and CDR2 SVGEGT. The CDR3 spells CASSSPGQNYEQYF. DNA for the CDR3: TGTGCCAGCAGCTCACCGGGACAGAACTACGAGCAGTACTTC.

V usage is TRBV5-1 and J usage is TRBJ2-5; TRBD2 agrees at 16 bases. Per the germline V gene, CDR1 is SGHRS and CDR2 is YFSETQ. There are 14 residues in the CDR3. V trimming: 3 bases; J trimming: 9 bases; junction bases outside the gene matches: 2. The CDR3 coding sequence is TGCGCCAGCAGCTCGGGACTAGCGGGGGGGTCCCAGTACTTC. Protein: CASSSGLAGGSQYF.

This chain uses TRBV7-9 with TRBJ2-3; 8 bases align to TRBD1. CDR1 and CDR2 (germline): SEHNR, FQNEAQ (reference sequence). The V gene end was trimmed by 5 bases and the J gene end by 5 bases; junction bases not matched to a gene: 9. The CDR3 loop spans 15 amino acids. In DNA form, the CDR3 reads TGTGCCAGCAGCCGACAGGGGCGCTGGATAGATACGCAGTATTTT. Protein: CASSRQGRWIDTQYF.

This clone was detected only once. The chain is built from TRBV7-9 and TRBJ1-2; maybe TRBD1 (6 bases). Trimming took 5 bases from V and 4 from J, leaving 11 bases between them. CDR3 length equals 13 residues. Germline CDR1 and CDR2: SEHNR and FQNEAQ (reference sequence). The CDR3 DNA is TGTGCCAGCAGCCTCGGACAGCTCTATGGCTACACCTTC. This gives the protein CASSLGQLYGYTF.

This chain uses TRBV3-1 (or the pseudogene TRBV3-2) with TRBJ2-7, with a possible D match to TRBD1 (6 bases). Germline CDR1 and CDR2: LGHDT and YNNKEL (reference sequence). The length of the CDR3 is 15 residues. The ends were cut back, 5 bases at V and 3 bases at J, with 17 bases in the middle. CDR3 in DNA: TGTGCCAGCAGCGCGAGTACAGGGATCCTCTACGAGCAGTACTTC. Protein: CASSASTGILYEQYF.

This rearrangement joins TRBV29-1 to TRBJ1-1; tentatively, D is TRBD1 (5 bases). The CDR3 consists of 13 residues. Trimming took off 7 bases at V and 1 base at J, with 13 bases between the two ends. Germline V gene sequence: CDR1 SQVTM, CDR2 ANQGSEA. The CDR3 DNA reads as TGCAGCGCCAAGGGGTCGGGGAACACTGAAGCTTTCTTT. Protein sequence: CSAKGSGNTEAFF. Full variable domain (remainder filled in from reference TRBV29-1 and TRBJ1-1): SAVISQKPSRDICQRGTSLTIQCQVDSQVTMMFWYRQQPGQSLTLIATANQGSEATYESGFVIDKFPISRPNLTFSTLTVSNMSPEDSSIYLCSAKGSGNTEAFFGQGTRLTVV.

J is TRBJ2-7 and V is TRBV5-4; 8 bases agree with TRBD2. The CDR3 spans 14 residues. The germline V gene has CDR1 SGHNT and CDR2 YYREEE (reference sequence). The V and J ends lost 1 base and 4 bases, in that order; junction bases with no gene match: 4. The CDR3 is CASSLKAGVYEQYF. DNA for the CDR3: TGTGCCAGCAGCTTGAAAGCGGGAGTGTACGAGCAGTACTTC.

This chain uses TRBV20-1 with TRBJ2-7; 7 positions match TRBD2. There are 16 residues in the CDR3. From germline, CDR1 is DFQATT and CDR2 SNEGSKA (reference sequence). Trimming took 3 bases from V and 0 from J; bases not matched to a gene: 11. CDR3 protein: CSASSVWGGSSYEQYF. The CDR3 coding sequence is TGCAGTGCTAGTTCGGTTTGGGGCGGGAGCTCCTACGAGCAGTACTTC.

The rearrangement links TRBV5-6 to TRBJ2-1, with 8 bases matching TRBD2. The germline V gene has CDR1 SGHDT and CDR2 YYEEEE. Trimming cost V 6 bases and J 7 bases; bases outside gene matches: 12. There are 15 residues in the CDR3. The CDR3 DNA reads as TGTGCCAGCACCGTTGGAGCGGGAGAAAGGAATGAGCAGTTCTTC. Translated, it gives CASTVGAGERNEQFF.

On this clone: This same CDR3 is encoded by further DNA sequences in the sample. V usage is TRBV6-5 and J usage is TRBJ1-1, with D perhaps TRBD1 (5 bases). The CDR3 spans 13 residues. The germline V gene has CDR1 MNHEY and CDR2 SVGAGI. Trimming pared 5 bases from V and 5 bases from J, leaving 12 bases between. In DNA form, the CDR3 reads TGTGCCAGCAGTCTGGATGGGGGGACTGAAGCTTTCTTT. Amino acids: CASSLDGGTEAFF.

J is TRBJ1-2 and V is TRBV28; no clear D. V lost 6 bases, J lost 2 bases, and 10 bases lay in between. Germline loops: CDR1 MDHEN, CDR2 SYDVKM. This CDR3 is 13 amino acids long. CDR3 in amino acids: CASSPGENYGYTF. In DNA, the CDR3 is TGTGCCAGCAGCCCTGGAGAGAACTATGGCTACACCTTC.

The rearrangement joins TRBV25-1 to TRBJ2-2; TRBD2 aligns across 8 bases. This CDR3 has 16 residues. V lost 10 bases and J lost 4; bases outside the gene matches: 14. CDR1 and CDR2 (germline): MGHDK, SYGVNS. The CDR3 spells CATRHSGGATTGELFF. The DNA for the CDR3 is TGTGCCACCCGCCACTCCGGGGGGGCCACCACCGGGGAGCTGTTTTTT.

V usage is TRBV9 and J usage is TRBJ1-1; 8 positions match TRBD1. The germline gives CDR1 SGDLS, CDR2 YYNGEE. V lost 3 bases to trimming and J lost 3 bases; unmatched junction nucleotides: 16. The CDR3 runs 18 residues. In DNA form, the CDR3 reads TGTGCCAGCAGCGCGACAAAGGACAGGGCTGCATGGTACACTGAAGCTTTCTTT. Translated: CASSATKDRAAWYTEAFF.

V and J are TRBV11-1 and TRBJ1-4; 7 positions agree with TRBD1. CDR3 length: 13 amino acids. Germline V gives CDR1 SGHAT, CDR2 FQDESV (reference sequence). V dropped 6 bases and J dropped 2; count of bases not matched to a gene: 0. The CDR3 bases are TGTGCCAGCAGACAGGGGACTAATGAAAAACTGTTTTTT. Residues: CASRQGTNEKLFF.

This chain connects TRBV11-3 to TRBJ1-1; TRBD1 might be the D (6 bases). CDR3 size: 13 residues. Trimming left V 3 bases short and J 8 bases short, with 13 bases between. Germline CDR1 is SGHNT and CDR2 is YENEEA. The CDR3 sequence: CASSFTGRGEAFF. In nucleotides, the CDR3 is TGTGCCAGCAGCTTTACGGGCAGGGGCGAAGCTTTCTTT.

The chain has TRBV2 and TRBJ2-5; TRBD1 is a possible D gene (5 bases). Trimming left V 6 bases short and J 5 bases short, with 10 bases between. Germline V lookup: CDR1 SNHLY, CDR2 FYNNEI. The CDR3 sequence is 12 residues long. This CDR3 is CASSPGYETQYF. As DNA, the CDR3 is TGTGCCAGCAGCCCAGGGTATGAGACCCAGTACTTC.

The chain has TRBV5-1 and TRBJ2-2; TRBD1 is a possible D gene (5 bases). The CDR3 has 15 amino acids. In germline, CDR1 is SGHRS, CDR2 YFSETQ. Trimming removed 2 bases at V and 4 bases at J, with 12 bases between. The CDR3 region is CASSFQGIVTGELFF. The DNA of the CDR3 is TGCGCCAGCAGCTTCCAGGGTATCGTCACCGGGGAGCTGTTTTTT.

The chain couples TRBV5-5 to TRBJ2-7; 8 bases are shared with TRBD2. The junction had 11 bases not matched to a gene; V was cut back by 4 bases and J by 2 bases. The CDR3 extends over 16 amino acids. Germline V lookup: CDR1 SGHKS, CDR2 YYEKEE (reference sequence). Here the CDR3 reads CASSPTGLARAYEQYF. DNA of the CDR3: TGTGCCAGCAGCCCCACCGGACTAGCCAGGGCCTACGAGCAGTACTTC.